The 22 T cell receptor beta chains below were found in one sample sequenced in a study of control samples from healthy donors and cancer patients. Profiling relied on immunoSEQ multiplex PCR, and the TCRdb table lists in-frame clones only, not all of them. Here the sample spans tens of thousands of clones, around four fifths being singletons. Sequenced input: blood. These receptors originate from a man between 25 and 39 years old in good health.

The chain links TRBV5-8 to TRBJ1-2; no definite D call. Looked up from germline, CDR1 is SGHTS and CDR2 is YDEGEE. This CDR3 region has 14 residues. The ends were cut back, 2 bases at V and 4 bases at J, with 12 bases in the middle. The CDR3: CASSFSRNRYGYTF. As DNA, the CDR3 is TGTGCCAGCAGCTTCAGCAGGAACCGCTATGGCTACACCTTC.

The rearrangement uses TRBV28 and TRBJ1-5; tentatively, D is TRBD1 (6 bases). There are 15 residues in the CDR3. Germline values: CDR1 MDHEN, CDR2 SYDVKM. Trimming removed 6 bases from V and 7 bases from J, with 19 bases in between. Written as DNA, the CDR3 is TGTGCCAGCAGAGAACAGGGAAGTCTCAACCAGCCCCAGCATTTT. Its translation is CASREQGSLNQPQHF.

This clone appeared a few times. The rearrangement joins TRBV6-4 to TRBJ1-1; D might be TRBD1 (5 bases). V gave up 7 bases and J gave up 0 bases, with 15 bases separating them. The CDR3 is made up of 15 amino acids. CDR1 and CDR2 from the germline V gene are MRHNA and SNTAGT. The CDR3 spells CASKAEGWVNTEAFF. CDR3 coding DNA: TGTGCCAGCAAGGCGGAGGGGTGGGTGAACACTGAAGCTTTCTTT.

This chain uses TRBV6-2 or TRBV6-3 with TRBJ2-1, with no clear D. The CDR3 spans 12 residues. V lost 3 bases, J lost 10 bases, and 10 bases lay in between. Per germline, CDR1 MNHEY and CDR2 SVGEGT. CDR3 sequence: CASSYYEREQFF. The CDR3 DNA reads TGTGCCAGCAGTTATTACGAAAGAGAGCAGTTCTTC.

The chain carries TRBV28 and TRBJ2-1; D gene ambiguous. Germline CDR1 reads MDHEN; CDR2 reads SYDVKM. The CDR3 extends over 15 amino acids. V was pared by 6 bases and J by 7 bases, with 19 bases between. The CDR3 loop reads CASSPLRRIGNEQFF. Written as DNA, the CDR3 is TGTGCCAGCAGCCCGCTGAGGCGGATCGGAAATGAGCAGTTCTTC.

This clone was seen only once. The chain recombines TRBV27 with TRBJ1-1, with unresolved D. Germline assignment: CDR1 MNHEY and CDR2 SMNVEV (reference sequence). The CDR3 has 14 residues. V shed 1 base and J shed 6 bases, with 12 bases lying between them. CDR3: CASSLWFPGAEAFF. The DNA for the CDR3 is TGTGCCAGCAGTTTATGGTTTCCAGGCGCTGAAGCTTTCTTT.

The V call is TRBV7-2, the J call TRBJ2-5; D is unresolved. Trimming shortened V by 5 bases and J by 4 bases, and 11 bases separated the two germline ends. This CDR3 is 13 amino acids long. Per the germline V gene, CDR1 is SGHTA and CDR2 is FQGNSA. CDR3 bases: TGTGCCAGCAGCCCCAAGACGGGAGAGACCCAGTACTTC. This gives the protein CASSPKTGETQYF.

A few counts support this clone. V and J are TRBV6-1 and TRBJ2-5; 7 positions match TRBD2. With 3 bases clipped from V and 9 bases from J, the junction kept 7 bases outside the gene matches. The CDR3 has 13 residues. From germline, CDR1 is MNHNS and CDR2 SASEGT. The CDR3: CASSDTGRVAQYF. CDR3 sequence (DNA): TGTGCCAGCAGTGACACGGGGAGGGTGGCCCAGTACTTC.

The chain employs TRBV3-1 (or the pseudogene TRBV3-2) and TRBJ1-2; a possible D gene is TRBD1 (5 bases). CDR3 size: 14 residues. CDR1 and CDR2 from the germline V gene are LGHDT and YNNKEL (reference sequence). V lost 3 bases, J lost 4 bases, and 12 bases lay in between. Written as DNA, the CDR3 is TGTGCCAGCAGCCAGGGGCAGTCGACCTATGGCTACACCTTC. This encodes CASSQGQSTYGYTF.

The J gene is TRBJ2-2, the V gene TRBV3-1 (or the pseudogene TRBV3-2); 9 bases agree with TRBD1. V lost 3 bases to trimming and J lost 6 bases; unmatched junction nucleotides: 8. The CDR3 contains 16 residues. Germline V gives CDR1 LGHDT, CDR2 YNNKEL (reference sequence). CDR3 loop: CASSQRQGQGPGELFF. The DNA of the CDR3 is TGTGCCAGCAGCCAGAGACAGGGACAGGGACCCGGGGAGCTGTTTTTT.

The chain joins TRBV7-9 to TRBJ1-6; possible D gene TRBD1, 6 bases. The CDR3 covers 18 residues. V lost 5 bases and J 0 bases, leaving 17 bases between the germline ends. The germline gives CDR1 SEHNR, CDR2 FQNEAQ (reference sequence). The chain's CDR3 is CASSALTGLSSYNSPLHF. Written as DNA, the CDR3 is TGTGCCAGCAGCGCCCTGACAGGACTGAGCTCCTATAATTCACCCCTCCACTTT.

The V gene is TRBV2, the J gene TRBJ1-1; the D is unclear. Trimming took off 8 bases at V and 1 base at J, with 8 bases between the two ends. Per the germline V gene, CDR1 is SNHLY and CDR2 is FYNNEI. The CDR3 spans 12 residues. The CDR3 DNA is TGTGCCAGCTCGAAACCGAACACTGAAGCTTTCTTT. As protein: CASSKPNTEAFF. The full variable domain, with the rest looked up from reference TRBV2 and TRBJ1-1, is EPEVTQTPSHQVTQMGQEVILRCVPISNHLYFYWYRQILGQKVEFLVSFYNNEISEKSEIFDDQFSVERPDGSNFTLKIRSTKLEDSAMYFCASSKPNTEAFFGQGTRLTVV.

This chain connects TRBV11-2 to TRBJ2-5; a weak D match, TRBD1 (6 bases). Trimming shortened V by 6 bases and J by 3 bases, and 17 bases separated the two germline ends. The CDR3 covers 15 residues. Germline assignment: CDR1 SGHAT and CDR2 FQNNGV. The CDR3 sequence is CASRGIGRGEETQYF. In DNA, the CDR3 is TGTGCCAGCAGGGGGATAGGCAGGGGTGAAGAGACCCAGTACTTC.

This clone was counted a few times. V and J are TRBV5-1 and TRBJ1-1; no firm D call. The CDR3 runs 13 residues. The V end was cut by 4 bases, the J end by 1 base, with 8 bases between. CDR1 is SGHRS, CDR2 YFSETQ, per germline. CDR3 amino acids: CASSRGRNTEAFF. The CDR3 nucleotides are TGCGCCAGCAGCCGTGGACGGAACACTGAAGCTTTCTTT.

V and J are TRBV6-5 and TRBJ2-3, with no clear D. The germline V and J ends were trimmed by 6 bases and 2 bases, with 9 bases remaining between them. The CDR3 has 13 amino acids. The V gene's germline CDR1 is MNHEY and CDR2 SVGAGI. The CDR3 bases are TGTGCCAGCAGCCGGACCTACACAGATACGCAGTATTTT. Translated: CASSRTYTDTQYF.

This chain links TRBV5-6 with TRBJ2-1; 9 bases align to TRBD2. J lost 6 bases, V lost 0 bases, and 7 bases had no gene match. Germline V gene data show CDR1 as SGHDT and CDR2 as YYEEEE. The CDR3 totals 16 residues. This CDR3 is CASSLGAAGGFNEQFF. The CDR3 nucleotides read TGTGCCAGCAGCTTGGGTGCAGCGGGGGGTTTCAATGAGCAGTTCTTC.

For this clone: Other DNA sequences of this sample code for an identical CDR3. V gene TRBV30 combines with J gene TRBJ1-5; no reliable D call. The germline V gene encodes CDR1 GTSNPN and CDR2 SVGIG (reference sequence). V was trimmed by 0 bases and J by 7 bases, leaving 10 bases between them. This CDR3 is 13 amino acids long. The CDR3, as DNA: TGTGCCTGGAGTGTACAAGGCGGGCAGCCCCAGCATTTT. Its translation: CAWSVQGGQPQHF.

The V and J genes are TRBV4-1 and TRBJ2-6; 10 nucleotides match TRBD2. This CDR3 has 21 amino acids. CDR1 is MGHRA, CDR2 YSYEKL, per germline. V was pared by 1 base and J by 0 bases, with 12 bases of the junction left unmatched. The CDR3 bases are TGCGCCAGCAGCCAAGGGCACCTACTAGCGGGGACTACCTCTGGGGCCAACGTCCTGACTTTC. The encoded protein is CASSQGHLLAGTTSGANVLTF.

This chain links TRBV28 with TRBJ2-3; D could derive from TRBD1 or TRBD2 (6 bases each). The germline CDR1 and CDR2 sequences are MDHEN and SYDVKM. CDR3 length: 14 amino acids. Between the trimmed V and J ends, which lost 7 bases and 0 bases, there was a span of 11 bases. CDR3 DNA sequence: TGTGCCAGCAATAGGGGGGCCAGCACAGATACGCAGTATTTT. Its translation: CASNRGASTDTQYF.

This rearrangement joins TRBV5-1 to TRBJ1-1; D call uncertain. Trimming removed 5 bases from V and 3 bases from J, with 14 bases in between. This CDR3 region has 14 residues. CDR1 SGHRS and CDR2 YFSETQ come from the germline V gene. This CDR3 reads CASRIDNLDTEAFF. The DNA of the CDR3 is TGCGCCAGCAGGATAGACAACCTCGACACTGAAGCTTTCTTT.

The chain combines TRBV6-5 with TRBJ1-5; TRBD1 aligns across 8 bases. Germline CDR1 is MNHEY and CDR2 is SVGAGI. This CDR3 spans 14 amino acids. V was clipped by 6 bases and J by 2 bases; unmatched bases: 3. The CDR3, as DNA: TGTGCCAGCAGCGGGGGACAGGGCAATCAGCCCCAGCATTTT. Amino acid sequence: CASSGGQGNQPQHF.

J is TRBJ1-3 and V is TRBV3-1 (or the pseudogene TRBV3-2); D gene uncertain. V was trimmed by 3 bases and J by 0 bases, leaving 6 bases between them. This CDR3 contains 14 residues. Looked up from germline, CDR1 is LGHDT and CDR2 is YNNKEL (reference sequence). CDR3 region: CASSHGSSGNTIYF. In DNA form, the CDR3 reads TGTGCCAGCAGCCATGGATCCTCTGGAAACACCATATATTTT.